The entry below gives a single T cell receptor beta chain sequence along with its context. Its cognate antigen is unknown. The sample originates from a study of T cell responses to AZD1222 COVID-19 vaccine. Across the study: Investigators merged groups given second doses at roughly 4 or roughly 12 weeks.

Sequencing was performed with immunoSEQ multiplex PCR; in TCRdb, only in-frame clones are kept and a portion is missing. The sample contains approximately 70,000 clones, around 82% of which appear only once. Notes on the study in general: CD4 TCRs covered the whole spike, strongest at regions 160-218 and 743-854. Clonal diversity may have been underestimated, and the donors were mostly white British, with more females than males.

This material consisted of peripheral blood, taken on day 0 of AZD1222 vaccination. The source of this sequence is an adult in good health.

CDR3 loop: CASKRGGTGEQNIQYF. Written as DNA, the CDR3 is TGTGCCAGTAAGAGGGGCGGGACAGGGGAACAAAACATTCAGTACTTC. This rearrangement joins TRBV19 to TRBJ2-4, with TRBD1 matching 10 bases. The CDR3 contains 16 residues. The V gene end was trimmed by 7 bases and the J gene end by 5 bases; junction bases not matched to a gene: 11. Germline loops: CDR1 LNHDA, CDR2 SQIVND (reference sequence).